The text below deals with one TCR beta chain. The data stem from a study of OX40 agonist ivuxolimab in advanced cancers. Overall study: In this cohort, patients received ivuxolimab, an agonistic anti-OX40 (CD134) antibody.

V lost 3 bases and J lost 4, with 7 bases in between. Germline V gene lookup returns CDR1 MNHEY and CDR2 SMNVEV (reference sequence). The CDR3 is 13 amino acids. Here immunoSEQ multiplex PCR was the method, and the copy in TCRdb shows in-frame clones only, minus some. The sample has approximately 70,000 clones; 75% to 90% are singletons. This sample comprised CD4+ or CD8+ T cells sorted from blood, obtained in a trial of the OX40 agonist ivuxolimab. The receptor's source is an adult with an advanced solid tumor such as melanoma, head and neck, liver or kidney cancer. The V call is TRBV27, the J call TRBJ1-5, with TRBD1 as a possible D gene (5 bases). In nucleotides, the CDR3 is TGTGCCAGCAGTTTGGGACGGAATCAGCCCCAGCATTTT. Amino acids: CASSLGRNQPQHF.